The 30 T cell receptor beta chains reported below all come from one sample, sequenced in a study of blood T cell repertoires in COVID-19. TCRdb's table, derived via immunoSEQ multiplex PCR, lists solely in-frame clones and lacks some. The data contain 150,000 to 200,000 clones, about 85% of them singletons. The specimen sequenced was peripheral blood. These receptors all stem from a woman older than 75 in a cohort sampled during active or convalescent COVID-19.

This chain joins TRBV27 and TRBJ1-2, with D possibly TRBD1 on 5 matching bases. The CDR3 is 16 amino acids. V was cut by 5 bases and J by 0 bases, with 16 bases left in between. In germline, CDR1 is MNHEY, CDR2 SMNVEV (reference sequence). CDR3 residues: CASSQHTGAPNYGYTF. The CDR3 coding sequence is TGTGCCAGCAGTCAACACACAGGCGCCCCTAACTATGGCTACACCTTC.

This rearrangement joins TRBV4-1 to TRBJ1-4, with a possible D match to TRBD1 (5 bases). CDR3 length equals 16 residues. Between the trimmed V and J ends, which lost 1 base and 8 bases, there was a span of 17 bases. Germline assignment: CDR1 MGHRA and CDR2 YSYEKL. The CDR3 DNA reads TGCGCCAGCAGCCAAGCCTGGGGCAGACTGGGGGAAAAACTGTTTTTT. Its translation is CASSQAWGRLGEKLFF.

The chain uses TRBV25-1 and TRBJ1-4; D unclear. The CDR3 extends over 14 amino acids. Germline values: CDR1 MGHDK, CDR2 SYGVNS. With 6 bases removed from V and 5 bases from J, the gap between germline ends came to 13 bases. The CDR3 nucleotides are TGTGCCAGCAGAGCTTCTGGGGAGAATGAAAAACTGTTTTTT. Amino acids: CASRASGENEKLFF. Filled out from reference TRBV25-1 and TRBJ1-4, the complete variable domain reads EADIYQTPRYLVIGTGKKITLECSQTMGHDKMYWYQQDPGMELHLIHYSYGVNSTEKGDLSSESTVSRIRTEHFPLTLESARPSHTSQYLCASRASGENEKLFFGSGTQLSVL.

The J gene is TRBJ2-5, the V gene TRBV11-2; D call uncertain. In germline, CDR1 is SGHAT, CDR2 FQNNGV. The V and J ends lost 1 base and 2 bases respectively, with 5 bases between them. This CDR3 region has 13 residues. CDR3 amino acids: CASSLGAQETQYF. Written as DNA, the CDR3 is TGTGCCAGCAGCTTAGGGGCACAAGAGACCCAGTACTTC.

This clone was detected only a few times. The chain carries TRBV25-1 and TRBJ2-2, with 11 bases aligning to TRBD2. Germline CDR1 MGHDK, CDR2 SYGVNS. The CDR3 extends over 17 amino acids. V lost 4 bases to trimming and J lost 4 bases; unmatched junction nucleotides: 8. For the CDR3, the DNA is TGTGCCAGCAGTGGGATACTAGCGGGAGTGAGCACCGGGGAGCTGTTTTTT. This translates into CASSGILAGVSTGELFF.

CDR3 coding DNA: TGTGCCAGCAGCCCGGGACAGCCTTATAGCAATCAGCCCCAGCATTTT. Encoded protein: CASSPGQPYSNQPQHF. This chain connects TRBV7-8 to TRBJ1-5; TRBD1 agrees at 7 bases. The germline gives CDR1 SGHVS, CDR2 FQNEAQ. With 5 bases clipped from V and 0 bases from J, the junction kept 7 bases outside the gene matches. The CDR3 contains 16 residues.

For the CDR3, the DNA is TGTGCCAGCACCCTGAGCAGGGCGCTTAATGAAAAACTGTTTTTT. The encoded protein is CASTLSRALNEKLFF. This sequence joins TRBV6-5 and TRBJ1-4; tentatively, D is TRBD1 (5 bases). Trimming shortened V by 7 bases and J by 4 bases, and 16 bases separated the two germline ends. Germline V gene data show CDR1 as MNHEY and CDR2 as SVGAGI. The CDR3 spans 15 residues.

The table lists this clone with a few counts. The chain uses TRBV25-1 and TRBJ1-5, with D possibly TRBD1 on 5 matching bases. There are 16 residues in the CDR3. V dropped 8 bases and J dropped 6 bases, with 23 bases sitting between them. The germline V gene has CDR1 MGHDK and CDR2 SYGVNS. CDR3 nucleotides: TGTGCCAGCTCCCCGGGTGGAGGGGATAGGGGTCAGCCCCAGCATTTT. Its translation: CASSPGGGDRGQPQHF. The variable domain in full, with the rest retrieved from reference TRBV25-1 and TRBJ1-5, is EADIYQTPRYLVIGTGKKITLECSQTMGHDKMYWYQQDPGMELHLIHYSYGVNSTEKGDLSSESTVSRIRTEHFPLTLESARPSHTSQYLCASSPGGGDRGQPQHFGDGTRLSIL.

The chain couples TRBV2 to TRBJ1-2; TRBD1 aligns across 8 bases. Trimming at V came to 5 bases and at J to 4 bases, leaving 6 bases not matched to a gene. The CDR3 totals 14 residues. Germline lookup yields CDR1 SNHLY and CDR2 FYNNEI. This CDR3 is CASSTTGQGYGYTF. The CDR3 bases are TGTGCCAGCAGTACTACCGGACAGGGCTATGGCTACACCTTC.

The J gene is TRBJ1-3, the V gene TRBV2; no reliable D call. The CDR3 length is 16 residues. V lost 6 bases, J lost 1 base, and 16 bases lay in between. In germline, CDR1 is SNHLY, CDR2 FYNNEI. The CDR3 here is CASRAEGTLSGNTIYF. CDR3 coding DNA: TGTGCCAGCAGGGCGGAGGGTACCCTTTCTGGAAACACCATATATTTT.

The DNA for the CDR3 is TGTGCCAGCAGGAAGGACAGGAGAAGACCGATCCCAACTAATGAAAAACTGTTTTTT. Translated: CASRKDRRRPIPTNEKLFF. The chain links TRBV2 to TRBJ1-4; 7 bases agree with TRBD1. V gave up 6 bases and J gave up 0 bases; unmatched junction bases: 16. The CDR3 runs to 19 residues. Germline V gene sequence: CDR1 SNHLY, CDR2 FYNNEI.

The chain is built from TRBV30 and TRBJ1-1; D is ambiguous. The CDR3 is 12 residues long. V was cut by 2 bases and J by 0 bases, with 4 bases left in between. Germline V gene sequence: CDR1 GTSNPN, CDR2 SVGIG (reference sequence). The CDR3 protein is CAWSPVNTEAFF. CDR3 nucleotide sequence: TGTGCCTGGAGTCCCGTGAACACTGAAGCTTTCTTT.

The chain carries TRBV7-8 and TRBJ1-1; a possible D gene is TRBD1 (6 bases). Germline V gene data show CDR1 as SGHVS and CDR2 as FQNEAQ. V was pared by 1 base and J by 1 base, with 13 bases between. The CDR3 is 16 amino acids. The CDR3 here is CASSLGSGVANTEAFF. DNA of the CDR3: TGTGCCAGCAGCTTAGGGTCAGGGGTCGCGAACACTGAAGCTTTCTTT. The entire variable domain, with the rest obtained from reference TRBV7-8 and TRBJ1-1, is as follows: GAGVSQSPRYKVAKRGQDVALRCDPISGHVSLFWYQQALGQGPEFLTYFQNEAQLDKSGLPSDRFFAERPEGSVSTLKIQRTQQEDSAVYLCASSLGSGVANTEAFFGQGTRLTVV.

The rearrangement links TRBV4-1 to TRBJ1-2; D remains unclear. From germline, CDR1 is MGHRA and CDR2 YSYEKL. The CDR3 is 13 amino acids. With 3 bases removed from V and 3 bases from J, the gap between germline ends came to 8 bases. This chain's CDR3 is CASSQEGYYGYTF. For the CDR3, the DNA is TGCGCCAGCAGCCAGGAGGGATACTATGGCTACACCTTC.

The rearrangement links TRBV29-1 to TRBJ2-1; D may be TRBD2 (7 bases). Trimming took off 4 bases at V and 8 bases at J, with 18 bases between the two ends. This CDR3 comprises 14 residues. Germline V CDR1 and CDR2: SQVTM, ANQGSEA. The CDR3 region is CSVARGASADEQFF. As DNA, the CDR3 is TGCAGCGTTGCACGGGGGGCAAGTGCGGATGAGCAGTTCTTC.

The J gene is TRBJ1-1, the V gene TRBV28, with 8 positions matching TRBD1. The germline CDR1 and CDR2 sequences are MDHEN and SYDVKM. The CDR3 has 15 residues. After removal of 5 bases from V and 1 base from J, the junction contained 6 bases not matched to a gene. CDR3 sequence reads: CASSIPGQANTEAFF. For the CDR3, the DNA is TGTGCCAGCAGTATACCGGGACAGGCGAACACTGAAGCTTTCTTT.

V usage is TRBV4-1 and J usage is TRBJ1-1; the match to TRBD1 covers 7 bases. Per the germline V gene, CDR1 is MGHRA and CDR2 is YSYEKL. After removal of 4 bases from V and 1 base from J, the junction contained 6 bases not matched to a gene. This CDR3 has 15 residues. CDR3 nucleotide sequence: TGCGCCAGCAGCCGAGACAGGGTGGAGAACACTGAAGCTTTCTTT. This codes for CASSRDRVENTEAFF.

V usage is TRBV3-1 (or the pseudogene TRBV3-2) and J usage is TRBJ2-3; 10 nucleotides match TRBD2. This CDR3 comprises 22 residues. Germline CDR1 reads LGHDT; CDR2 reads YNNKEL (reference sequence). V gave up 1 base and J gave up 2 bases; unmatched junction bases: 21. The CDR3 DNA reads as TGTGCCAGCAGCCAAGGTAGCGGGGGGCCTCCCGCTCCCTCGGGTGACACAGATACGCAGTATTTT. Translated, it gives CASSQGSGGPPAPSGDTDTQYF.

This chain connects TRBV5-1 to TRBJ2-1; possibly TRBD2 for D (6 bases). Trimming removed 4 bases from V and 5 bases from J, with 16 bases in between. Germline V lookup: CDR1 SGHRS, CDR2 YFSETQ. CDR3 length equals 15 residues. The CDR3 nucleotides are TGCGCCAGCAGCCCCCCGGGAGCTCAAAACAATGAGCAGTTCTTC. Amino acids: CASSPPGAQNNEQFF.

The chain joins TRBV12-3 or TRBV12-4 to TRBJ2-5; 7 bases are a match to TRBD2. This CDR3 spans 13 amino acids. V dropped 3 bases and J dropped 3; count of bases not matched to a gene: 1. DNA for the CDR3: TGTGCCAGCAGTTTGCTAGCGGAAGAGACCCAGTACTTC. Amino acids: CASSLLAEETQYF.

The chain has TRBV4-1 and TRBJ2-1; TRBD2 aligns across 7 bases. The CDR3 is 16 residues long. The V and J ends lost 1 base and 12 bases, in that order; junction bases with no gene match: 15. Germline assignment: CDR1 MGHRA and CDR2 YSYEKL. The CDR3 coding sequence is TGCGCCAGCAGCCAAGTGGTTTTGGCGGGAGTTAAGGCGCAGTTCTTC. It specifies CASSQVVLAGVKAQFF.

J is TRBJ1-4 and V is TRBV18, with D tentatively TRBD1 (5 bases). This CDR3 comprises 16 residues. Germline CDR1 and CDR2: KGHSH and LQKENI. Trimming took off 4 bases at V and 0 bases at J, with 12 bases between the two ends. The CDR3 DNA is TGTGCCAGCTCACGCGGGACGGTTGCAACTAATGAAAAACTGTTTTTT. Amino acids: CASSRGTVATNEKLFF. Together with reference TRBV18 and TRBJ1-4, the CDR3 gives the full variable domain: NAGVMQNPRHLVRRRGQEARLRCSPMKGHSHVYWYRQLPEEGLKFMVYLQKENIIDESGMPKERFSAEFPKEGPSILRIQQVVRGDSAAYFCASSRGTVATNEKLFFGSGTQLSVL.

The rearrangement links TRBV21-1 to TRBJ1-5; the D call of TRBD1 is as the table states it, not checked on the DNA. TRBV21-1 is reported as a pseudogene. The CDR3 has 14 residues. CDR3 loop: CASSKATDNQPQHF. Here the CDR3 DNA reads TGTGCCAGCAGCAAAGCCACAGACAATCAGCCCCAGCATTTT.

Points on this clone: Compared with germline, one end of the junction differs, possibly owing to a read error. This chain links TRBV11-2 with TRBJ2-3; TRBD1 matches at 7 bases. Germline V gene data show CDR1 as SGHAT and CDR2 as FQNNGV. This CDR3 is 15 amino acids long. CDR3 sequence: CASRLDRVVTDTQYF. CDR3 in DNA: TGTGCCAGCAGATTAGACAGGGTGGTTACAGATACGCAGTATTTT.

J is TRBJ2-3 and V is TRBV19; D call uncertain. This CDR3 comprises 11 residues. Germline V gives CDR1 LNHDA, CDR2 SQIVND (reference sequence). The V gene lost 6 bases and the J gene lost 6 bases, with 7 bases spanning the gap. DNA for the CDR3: TGTGCCAGTAGCCCCTCCGATACGCAGTATTTT. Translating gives CASSPSDTQYF.

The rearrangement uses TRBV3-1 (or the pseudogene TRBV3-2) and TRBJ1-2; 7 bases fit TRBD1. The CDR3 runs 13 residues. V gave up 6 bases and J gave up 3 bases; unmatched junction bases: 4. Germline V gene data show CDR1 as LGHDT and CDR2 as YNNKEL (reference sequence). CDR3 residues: CASSRQGDYGYTF. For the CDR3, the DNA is TGTGCCAGCAGTCGGCAGGGGGACTATGGCTACACCTTC.

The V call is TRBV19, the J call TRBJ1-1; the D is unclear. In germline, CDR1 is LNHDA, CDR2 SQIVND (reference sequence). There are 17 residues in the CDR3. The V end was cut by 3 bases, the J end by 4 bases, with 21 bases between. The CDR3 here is CASSMSRLVEGGTEAFF. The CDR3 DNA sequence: TGTGCCAGTAGTATGTCGCGTCTCGTGGAGGGTGGCACTGAAGCTTTCTTT.

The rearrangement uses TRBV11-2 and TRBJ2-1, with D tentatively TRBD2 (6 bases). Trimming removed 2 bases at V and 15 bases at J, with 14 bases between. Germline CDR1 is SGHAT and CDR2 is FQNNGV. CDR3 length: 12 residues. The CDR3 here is CASSLPRRGLFF. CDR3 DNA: TGTGCCAGCAGCTTACCTCGGAGGGGCCTGTTCTTC. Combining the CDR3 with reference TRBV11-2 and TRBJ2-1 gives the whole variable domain EAGVAQSPRYKIIEKRQSVAFWCNPISGHATLYWYQQILGQGPKLLIQFQNNGVVDDSQLPKDRFSAERLKGVDSTLKIQPAKLEDSAVYLCASSLPRRGLFFGPGTRLTVL.

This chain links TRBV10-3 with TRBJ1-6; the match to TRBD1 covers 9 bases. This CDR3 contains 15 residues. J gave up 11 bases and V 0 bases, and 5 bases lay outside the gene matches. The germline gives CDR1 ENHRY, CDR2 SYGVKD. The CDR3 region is CAISESGTGIAPLHF. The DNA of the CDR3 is TGTGCCATCAGTGAGTCAGGGACAGGGATAGCACCCCTCCACTTT.

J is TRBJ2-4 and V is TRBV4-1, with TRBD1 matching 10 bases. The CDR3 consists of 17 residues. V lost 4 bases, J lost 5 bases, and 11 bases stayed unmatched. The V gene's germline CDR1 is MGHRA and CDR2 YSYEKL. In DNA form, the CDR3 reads TGCGCCAGCAGCCCCCGACAGGGGGCACGTGGAGAAAACATTCAGTACTTC. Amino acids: CASSPRQGARGENIQYF.